This T cell receptor (beta chain) was recovered during a study of neurological immune-mediated disorders. Study-level results: Multiple sclerosis patients had less TCR clonal expansion than even healthy controls, unlike HTLV-1-associated myelopathy. The multiple sclerosis repertoire cluster had no association with any clinical or MRI feature.

Unsorted libraries used 2 million PBMCs kept at -80 degrees C. Trimming stripped 3 bases from V and 8 bases from J, with 17 bases between. CDR1 is LGHDT, CDR2 YNNKEL, per germline (reference sequence). The length of the CDR3 is 15 residues. This clonotype was seen many times. Its specificity is unknown. The cDNA came from 5'RACE with 10-nucleotide random UMIs. One entry per CDR3 protein results from TCRdb running MiXCR on the 5' RACE reads. The table has more than 45,000 distinct CDR3 sequences, around 3.5% seen once; the top ten hold approximately 3.3%. The receptor was isolated from a woman between 25 and 40 years old with multiple sclerosis. The gene calls are TRBV3-1 and TRBJ2-1; the D call may be TRBD1 or TRBD2 (5 bases each). Sequencing was performed on PBMCs. As DNA, the CDR3 is TGTGCCAGCAGCCACCCGGGCAGGGCGGAGGATGAGCAGTTCTTC. Protein product: CASSHPGRAEDEQFF.